The clone carrying this T cell receptor beta chain was found many times. Its antigen is unknown. Clinical symptoms, serum thyroxine, TRAb, thyroid ultrasound and orbital computed tomography established diagnosis. The data were taken from a study of T cells in Graves' hyperthyroidism and ophthalmopathy. Template material for amplifying TCR beta CDR3 regions consisted of RNA transcripts. A set of HTBI primers served as the primers for a first-round RT-PCR of the TCR CDR3. TCRdb re-called the multiplex PCR reads through MiXCR, storing one row per CDR3 protein. The sample has a few hundred thousand distinct CDR3 sequences; around 14% are singletons. Trimming took off 5 bases at V and 3 bases at J, with 10 bases between the two ends. The CDR3 is 14 residues long. Germline loops: CDR1 MNHNS, CDR2 SASEGT. Study-wide results and caveats: Classification by a 13 V-J model distinguished ophthalmopathy from stable hyperthyroidism.

Sequencing was done on a sample of blood. This clonotype originated in a woman aged 25 to 45 with Graves' hyperthyroidism. The gene calls are TRBV6-1 and TRBJ2-2; D perhaps matches TRBD2 (5 bases). CDR3 nucleotide sequence: TGTGCCAGCAGTCGGGGATGGGACACCGGGGAGCTGTTTTTT. Encoded protein: CASSRGWDTGELFF.